The 2 T cell receptor beta chains in this list originate from one sample, sequenced in a study of PD-L1 blockade in urothelial cancer. The repertoire was sequenced with immunoSEQ multiplex PCR; TCRdb's copy has only in-frame clones and lacks some. The sample holds about 82,000 clones, about 85% seen once. Sequenced material: PBMCs, taken around atezolizumab (anti-PD-L1) treatment. The receptor source for this set is a woman between 70 and 85 years old with urothelial cancer.

Only a few counts were recorded for this clone. This chain links TRBV11-2 with TRBJ1-4; weak D call: TRBD1 (5 bases). CDR3 length: 11 residues. Trimming cost V 6 bases and J 8 bases, with 7 bases left between them. CDR1 is SGHAT and CDR2 is FQNNGV in the germline V gene. CDR3 nucleotides: TGTGCCAGCAGGGGGGGGGAAAAACTGTTTTTT. Its protein is CASRGGEKLFF.

The chain is built from TRBV5-8 and TRBJ2-5; D is perhaps TRBD2 (6 bases). CDR3 length: 16 residues. The germline V and J ends were trimmed by 0 bases and 5 bases, with 17 bases remaining between them. Per the germline V gene, CDR1 is SGHTS and CDR2 is YDEGEE. In DNA form, the CDR3 reads TGTGCCAGCAGCTTGGGCCTAGGAGGAGGGCGGGAGACCCAGTACTTC. Amino acids: CASSLGLGGGRETQYF.